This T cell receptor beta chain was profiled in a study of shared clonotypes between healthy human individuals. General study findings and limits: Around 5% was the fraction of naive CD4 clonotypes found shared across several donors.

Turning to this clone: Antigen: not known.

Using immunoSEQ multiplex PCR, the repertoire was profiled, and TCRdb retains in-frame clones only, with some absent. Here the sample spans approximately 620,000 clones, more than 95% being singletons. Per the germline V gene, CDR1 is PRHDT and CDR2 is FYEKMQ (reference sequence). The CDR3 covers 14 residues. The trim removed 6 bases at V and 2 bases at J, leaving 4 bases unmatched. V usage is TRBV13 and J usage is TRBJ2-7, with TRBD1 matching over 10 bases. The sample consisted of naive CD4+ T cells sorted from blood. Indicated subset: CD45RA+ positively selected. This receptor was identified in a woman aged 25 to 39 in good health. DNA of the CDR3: TGTGCCAGCAGGACAGGGGGCAAAGCCTACGAGCAGTACTTC. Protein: CASRTGGKAYEQYF.